Given below is one TCR beta chain in context. Sequencing used immunoSEQ multiplex PCR; TCRdb keeps in-frame clones, though not all of them. The table shows approximately 99,000 clones, with about 80% occurring only once. The entry originates in a study of control samples from healthy donors and cancer patients. Between the trimmed V and J ends, which lost 1 base and 8 bases, there was a span of 5 bases. This CDR3 is 12 amino acids long. CDR1 is MGHRA and CDR2 is YSYEKL in the germline V gene. The V and J genes are TRBV4-1 and TRBJ2-2; D is unclear. This TCR came from a man younger than 30 in good health. Sequencing was carried out using blood. This chain's CDR3 is CASSQAPGELFF. CDR3 in DNA: TGCGCCAGCAGCCAAGCCCCAGGGGAGCTGTTTTTT.